The clone carrying this T cell receptor delta chain has ten or more counts. Given a far larger clone just one base away, this is likely a sequencing read error. Other DNA variants within this sample encode the same CDR3. The data were obtained in a study of γδ T cells in repeated Plasmodium falciparum infection. Across the whole study: Four controlled malaria infections with P. falciparum NF54 spanned 644 days.

Vgamma9/Vdelta2+ and Vdelta2-negative gammadelta T cells were flow-sorted from PBMC for bulk sequencing. TCRdb fed the multiplex PCR reads into CATT to redo clone calling. The table has around 49,000 delta-chain clones, around 2% seen once. This CDR3 is built from 13 residues. In germline, CDR1 is TVYSNPD, CDR2 GDNSRS (reference sequence). TRDV3 is the V gene, and the J gene was not called; the table's D call of TRDD2 was not tested on the DNA. The TCR comes from a pool of human donors (malaria-infected and uninfected, not separated). The sequenced sample was gamma-delta T cells from blood. Here the CDR3 DNA reads TGTGCCTTCCCATACTCGGACACCGATAAACTCATCTTC. Translating it yields CAFPYSDTDKLIF.